This passage covers 4 T cell receptor beta chains from one sample sequenced in a study of blood T cell repertoires in COVID-19. Libraries were prepared by immunoSEQ multiplex PCR; TCRdb keeps only in-frame clonotypes and omits some of them. The table includes some 140,000 clones, about 90% detected once. The sample was peripheral blood. The receptors derive from a man aged 50 to 59 with acute or convalescent COVID-19.

This chain connects TRBV5-1 to TRBJ2-7; a weak D match, TRBD2 (5 bases). The V end lost 4 bases, the J end lost 6 bases, and 14 bases lay between the germline ends. Germline V gives CDR1 SGHRS, CDR2 YFSETQ. The CDR3 consists of 13 residues. CDR3 loop: CASSPLGGGEQYF. The CDR3 coding sequence is TGCGCCAGCAGCCCCTTAGGCGGAGGCGAGCAGTACTTC.

The V gene is TRBV29-1, the J gene TRBJ2-2; 8 bases align to TRBD2. V shed 4 bases, J shed 4 bases, and the junction held 8 bases outside the gene matches. Germline CDR1 and CDR2: SQVTM and ANQGSEA. This CDR3 contains 15 residues. CDR3 loop: CSVGRSGAGTGELFF. CDR3 DNA: TGCAGCGTTGGTCGTAGCGGGGCGGGCACCGGGGAGCTGTTTTTT.

This clone was observed once. The chain recombines TRBV30 with TRBJ2-7; tentatively, D is TRBD1 (6 bases). The CDR3 loop spans 11 amino acids. Germline lookup yields CDR1 GTSNPN and CDR2 SVGIG (reference sequence). V lost 5 bases and J 2 bases, leaving 7 bases between the germline ends. CDR3 coding DNA: TGTGCCTGGCACAGGGCCTACGAGCAGTACTTC. The encoded protein is CAWHRAYEQYF.

The chain joins TRBV6-5 to TRBJ1-4, with 7 bases matching TRBD1. This CDR3 is 15 amino acids long. The germline V gene encodes CDR1 MNHEY and CDR2 SVGAGI. Unmatched junction bases numbered 9, after V lost 6 bases and J lost 5 bases. In DNA, the CDR3 is TGTGCCAGCAGCAATCTGGCGGACAGGAATGAAAAACTGTTTTTT. Translated, it gives CASSNLADRNEKLFF.